These 14 T cell receptor beta chains came from one sample sequenced in a study of OX40 agonist ivuxolimab in advanced cancers. TCRdb's copy holds only in-frame clones and misses some; the assay was immunoSEQ multiplex PCR. The data show about 21,000 clones, under 90% seen once. The sequencing here drew on CD4+ or CD8+ T cells sorted from blood, taken in a trial of the OX40 agonist ivuxolimab. The receptors derive from an adult with an advanced solid tumor such as melanoma, head and neck, liver or kidney cancer.

The rearrangement joins TRBV4-2 to TRBJ2-3; 9 bases agree with TRBD1. V was clipped by 0 bases and J by 1 base; unmatched bases: 5. Per germline, CDR1 LGHNA and CDR2 YNFKEQ. The CDR3 runs 17 residues. The CDR3 sequence: CASSQDGQGFGTDTQYF. CDR3 sequence (DNA): TGTGCCAGCAGCCAAGATGGACAGGGGTTCGGCACAGATACGCAGTATTTT.

This chain uses TRBV13 with TRBJ2-2; no clear D gene. This CDR3 has 13 amino acids. V was trimmed by 4 bases and J by 5 bases, leaving 8 bases between them. CDR1 is PRHDT and CDR2 is FYEKMQ in the germline V gene (reference sequence). The CDR3 nucleotides are TGTGCCAGCAGCTCCCAGCTTACCGGGGAGCTGTTTTTT. This translates into CASSSQLTGELFF.

This clone turned up a few times. V usage is TRBV6-1 and J usage is TRBJ2-7, with D perhaps TRBD1 (5 bases). The V gene lost 5 bases and the J gene lost 0 bases, with 14 bases spanning the gap. Germline assignment: CDR1 MNHNS and CDR2 SASEGT. The CDR3 runs to 15 residues. The CDR3 nucleotides read TGTGCCAGCAGTTCCGACAGCTCGAGCTCCTACGAGCAGTACTTC. Translated: CASSSDSSSSYEQYF.

This chain uses TRBV10-3 with TRBJ2-1; D is undetermined. Trimming took off 0 bases at V and 2 bases at J, with 11 bases between the two ends. The CDR3 extends over 16 amino acids. The germline V gene has CDR1 ENHRY and CDR2 SYGVKD. The CDR3 loop is CAISESGRVPYNEQFF. In nucleotides, the CDR3 is TGTGCCATCAGTGAGTCGGGCCGGGTACCCTACAATGAGCAGTTCTTC.

The rearrangement joins TRBV11-2 to TRBJ2-5, with D tentatively TRBD2 (7 bases). CDR1 is SGHAT, CDR2 FQNNGV, per germline. V dropped 4 bases and J dropped 1 base, with 19 bases sitting between them. The CDR3 extends over 17 amino acids. Written as DNA, the CDR3 is TGTGCCAGCAGCTCGCCTGGGGGAGGGGGTCCCCAAGAGACCCAGTACTTC. Encoded protein: CASSSPGGGGPQETQYF. The whole variable domain, filled in from reference TRBV11-2 and TRBJ2-5, reads EAGVAQSPRYKIIEKRQSVAFWCNPISGHATLYWYQQILGQGPKLLIQFQNNGVVDDSQLPKDRFSAERLKGVDSTLKIQPAKLEDSAVYLCASSSPGGGGPQETQYFGPGTRLLVL.

V usage is TRBV13 and J usage is TRBJ2-7; tentatively, D is TRBD1 (6 bases). This CDR3 is built from 14 residues. Germline V gene data show CDR1 as PRHDT and CDR2 as FYEKMQ (reference sequence). V was clipped by 2 bases and J by 0 bases, with 8 bases between them. CDR3 protein: CASSLWGPSYEQYF. The CDR3 DNA is TGTGCCAGCAGCTTATGGGGGCCCTCCTACGAGCAGTACTTC.

This chain uses TRBV29-1 with TRBJ2-1; 7 bases are shared with TRBD1. The length of the CDR3 is 14 residues. The J segment lost 3 bases and the V segment lost 7 bases, leaving 9 bases of the junction unmatched. Germline V CDR1 and CDR2: SQVTM, ANQGSEA. CDR3: CSATTGNDYNEQFF. CDR3 DNA sequence: TGCAGCGCAACGACAGGGAACGACTACAATGAGCAGTTCTTC.

The chain combines TRBV4-1 with TRBJ1-5, with unresolved D. This CDR3 has 15 amino acids. V gave up 2 bases and J gave up 0 bases, with 8 bases separating them. Germline assignment: CDR1 MGHRA and CDR2 YSYEKL. The CDR3 region is CASSQISGSNQPQHF. CDR3 in DNA: TGCGCCAGCAGCCAAATATCCGGTAGCAATCAGCCCCAGCATTTT.

The rearrangement joins TRBV7-9 to TRBJ1-1, with D hard to call. This CDR3 has 12 amino acids. Germline V gives CDR1 SEHNR, CDR2 FQNEAQ (reference sequence). The V end was cut by 9 bases, the J end by 1 base, with 9 bases between. The CDR3 sequence: CARSPENTEAFF. CDR3 in DNA: TGTGCCAGATCGCCAGAGAACACTGAAGCTTTCTTT.

The V call is TRBV5-6, the J call TRBJ2-5, with 7 bases lining up with TRBD1. The CDR3 is made up of 16 amino acids. The junction had 16 bases not matched to a gene; V was cut back by 4 bases and J by 7 bases. Germline CDR1 reads SGHDT; CDR2 reads YYEEEE. Written as DNA, the CDR3 is TGTGCCAGCAGCGCTCGAATAAGGGGGCTCACAGGGACCCAGTACTTC. Translated: CASSARIRGLTGTQYF.

The chain is built from TRBV19 and TRBJ1-5; D is undetermined. The CDR3 has 15 residues. V lost 6 bases and J 3 bases, leaving 15 bases between the germline ends. CDR1 and CDR2 (germline): LNHDA, SQIVND (reference sequence). CDR3 loop: CASSLHGSDNQPQHF. In nucleotides, the CDR3 is TGTGCCAGTAGCCTGCACGGGTCAGACAATCAGCCCCAGCATTTT.

The rearrangement uses TRBV6-6 and TRBJ2-3, with D possibly being TRBD2 (6 bases). The CDR3 loop spans 14 amino acids. Trimming took 6 bases from V and 0 from J, leaving 10 bases between them. CDR1 and CDR2 (germline): MNHNY, SVGAGI (reference sequence). The CDR3: CASSHGGSTDTQYF. In DNA form, the CDR3 reads TGTGCCAGCAGCCACGGGGGTAGCACAGATACGCAGTATTTT.

The rearrangement uses TRBV7-2 and TRBJ2-1; no reliable D call. The CDR3 contains 12 residues. Deletions cut 4 bases from V and 7 bases from J, with 8 bases between. The germline gives CDR1 SGHTA, CDR2 FQGNSA. DNA of the CDR3: TGTGCCAGCAGCTGGAATTTAAATGAGCAGTTCTTC. It yields the protein CASSWNLNEQFF.

The genes are TRBV14 and TRBJ2-7, with a possible D match to TRBD2 (6 bases). This CDR3 spans 16 amino acids. The germline V and J ends were trimmed by 1 base and 3 bases, with 16 bases remaining between them. Germline lookup yields CDR1 SGHDN and CDR2 FVKESK. In DNA form, the CDR3 reads TGTGCCAGCAGCCAAGCTCCCTTTCCCGGGGGCTACGAGCAGTACTTC. Translated, it gives CASSQAPFPGGYEQYF.